The subject of this entry is one T cell receptor (beta chain). Antigen specificity is unknown. This entry is derived from a study of a mutant IDH1 vaccine in newly diagnosed glioma. The wider study: All eight of the vaccinations patients received fell in weeks 1, 3, 5, 7, 11, 15, 19 and 23. Sex among treated patients split 62.5% male, around 40% female; mean age was approximately 41 years. The study, taken as a whole, reports: Changes in the top peripheral T cell clonotypes seemingly had no bearing on pseudoprogression.

Noted time point: week 5, during vaccination. Alongside topical imiquimod, each dose of vaccine comprised 300 ug of mutant IDH1 20-mer peptide. In every donor, the tumor was a new WHO grade 3 or 4 IDH1-mutant, ATRX-lost astrocytoma. Sequencing was performed with immunoSEQ multiplex PCR; in TCRdb, only in-frame clones are kept and a portion is missing. Here the sample spans 75,000 to 85,000 clones, about 91% being singletons. The CDR3 has 15 residues. With 3 bases clipped from V and 5 bases from J, the junction kept 7 bases outside the gene matches. CDR1 SGDLS and CDR2 YYNGEE come from the germline V gene.

This TCR was recovered from a woman aged 45-60 years with glioma. The source was PBMCs, collected from a glioma patient whose treatment included an IDH1 peptide vaccine. The chain uses TRBV9 and TRBJ2-1; 8 bases fit TRBD1. This chain's CDR3 is CASSDSGGVHNEQFF. The CDR3 DNA follows: TGTGCCAGCAGCGACTCAGGGGGCGTCCACAATGAGCAGTTCTTC.